This T cell receptor (beta chain) was sequenced in a study of OX40 agonist ivuxolimab in advanced cancers. The CDR3 has 13 residues. Per germline, CDR1 SNHLY and CDR2 FYNNEI. V was cut by 8 bases and J by 4 bases, with 11 bases left in between. TCRdb's table, derived via immunoSEQ multiplex PCR, lists solely in-frame clones and lacks some. The sample shows about 63,000 clones, approximately 91% of them seen only once. This sequence was found in an adult with an advanced solid tumor such as melanoma, head and neck, liver or kidney cancer. The chain employs TRBV2 and TRBJ2-2; D may be TRBD1 (5 bases). Here the sequenced sample was CD4+ or CD8+ T cells sorted from blood, taken in a trial of the OX40 agonist ivuxolimab. CDR3 coding DNA: TGTGCCAGCCCAGGGCAGGGCACCGGGGAGCTGTTTTTT. Protein product: CASPGQGTGELFF.